This is a list of T cell receptor beta chains from one sample in a study of T cells in Graves' hyperthyroidism and ophthalmopathy. TCRdb recomputed calls from the multiplex PCR reads with MiXCR, one row per CDR3 protein. Among a few hundred thousand distinct CDR3 sequences listed, roughly 25% were seen once. Sequenced input: blood. These receptors all stem from a man aged 45-60 years with Graves' hyperthyroidism. Each CDR3 is given with its conserved first and last residue. Fields, in order: CDR3 DNA, CDR3 protein, D gene, clone size, V gene, J gene. A D gene is named only where the DNA matches it firmly. Size values are once, few and many counts, or a class for expanded clones, and some rows have none.

TGCAGTGCTAGAGAAAGAGGACCATTCGGCTACACCTTC	CSARERGPFGYTF	NA	few	TRBV20-1	TRBJ1-2
TGTGCCAGCTCACCATGGACAGGGAGCTCTGGAAACACCATATATTTT	CASSPWTGSSGNTIYF	TRBD1	NA	TRBV18	TRBJ1-3
TGTGCCAGCAGCTGGGGGATAAGCTCCTACGAGCAGTACTTC	CASSWGISSYEQYF	NA	once	TRBV14	TRBJ2-7
TGTGCCAGCAGAGCCGGGGCCTCCTACAATGAGCAGTTCTTC	CASRAGASYNEQFF	NA	many	TRBV28	TRBJ2-1
TGTGCCAGCAGTTTATCGAGTAACACCGGGGAGCTGTTTTTT	CASSLSSNTGELFF	NA	NA	TRBV27	TRBJ2-2
TGTGCCAGCAGCTCCCCGATATCTGGGTGGGAGACCCAGTACTTC	CASSSPISGWETQYF	NA	few	TRBV11-3	TRBJ2-5
TGCAGCGTTGACCGGGACGGAATTAACTATGGCTACACCTTC	CSVDRDGINYGYTF	NA	few	TRBV29-1	TRBJ1-2
TGTGCCAGCAGTGAATACGACAGGGGTAATCAGCCCCAGCATTTT	CASSEYDRGNQPQHF	TRBD1	few	TRBV6-1	TRBJ1-5
TGTGCCAGCTCATCATCAGGGGAGGGGGGCCTAAATCAGCCCCAGCATTTT	CASSSSGEGGLNQPQHF	NA	NA	TRBV18	TRBJ1-5
TGTGCCAGCAGCCCCCGACAGGGGCGGGGAAACACCATATATTTT	CASSPRQGRGNTIYF	TRBD1	few	TRBV7-2	TRBJ1-3
TGTGCCAGCAGCTTAGATTGGACAGGGCTTAACGAGCAGTACTTC	CASSLDWTGLNEQYF	TRBD1	many	TRBV11-2	TRBJ2-7
TGCAGTGCTAGTCGGGGGACCAGGGGGGTAAATTCCTACGAGCAGTACTTC	CSASRGTRGVNSYEQYF	NA	few	TRBV20-1	TRBJ2-7
TGTGCCAGTAGTATTGAACAGGGGACGCAGCCCCAGCATTTT	CASSIEQGTQPQHF	TRBD1	NA	TRBV19	TRBJ1-5
TGTGCCGGCCTCCAGACAGTGAACACTGAAGCTTTCTTT	CAGLQTVNTEAFF	NA	few	TRBV2	TRBJ1-1
TGTGCCAGCAGTTTATTCGGGGAGCTGTTTTTT	CASSLFGELFF	NA	NA	TRBV27	TRBJ2-2
TGCAGCGTCGCTTCAGGGGGTGAGCAGTACTTC	CSVASGGEQYF	TRBD1	NA	TRBV29-1	TRBJ2-7
TGTGCCAGCAGTGACCTCAGCGGGAGAGGGAGTGAGCAGTTCTTC	CASSDLSGRGSEQFF	TRBD2	NA	TRBV6-4	TRBJ2-1
TGTGCCAGCACCATGACTAGCGGGAGCCTCGAGCAGTACTTC	CASTMTSGSLEQYF	TRBD2	many	TRBV28	TRBJ2-7
TGTGCCAGTAGTACCAATGGAAGATCCAAGGGAGAGACCGGGGAGCTGTTTTTT	CASSTNGRSKGETGELFF	NA	NA	TRBV19	TRBJ2-2
TGCAGTGCTACTAGCTTCTCCTACAATGAGCAGTTCTTC	CSATSFSYNEQFF	NA	NA	TRBV20-1	TRBJ2-1
TGTGCCAGCAGCCCGCCGGGACTAGCGGGAGTTATCGGGGAGCTGTTTTTT	CASSPPGLAGVIGELFF	TRBD2	NA	TRBV9	TRBJ2-2
TGTGCCAGCAGTTTGGTTGGGAAACTAGACTACGAGCAGTACTTC	CASSLVGKLDYEQYF	NA	few	TRBV12-3/TRBV12-4	TRBJ2-7
TGTGCCAGTAGTATCCGGGACAGGAATGAAAAACTGTTTTTT	CASSIRDRNEKLFF	TRBD1	NA	TRBV19	TRBJ1-4
TGCAGCGTTGACTTCAGGGACCTTGGCTATGGCTACACCTTC	CSVDFRDLGYGYTF	NA	few	TRBV29-1	TRBJ1-2
TGTGCCGCCTCGAGCGGGGACAGGGGCGGGCAGTTCTTC	CAASSGDRGGQFF	TRBD1	NA	TRBV10-3	TRBJ2-1
TGTGCCAGCAGTTACAGGGGACCGAACACCGGGGAGCTGTTTTTT	CASSYRGPNTGELFF	NA	few	TRBV6-2/TRBV6-3	TRBJ2-2
TGTGCCAGTTCCGGGACTAGCGGGCTTCAGCAGTACTTC	CASSGTSGLQQYF	TRBD2	NA	TRBV2	TRBJ2-7
TGTGCCAGCAGTGTGGGTACTAACAGAGGGGAAGAGACCCAGTACTTC	CASSVGTNRGEETQYF	NA	many	TRBV2	TRBJ2-5
TGTGCCAGCAGCTTAGGGTTGGCTAATGAAAAACTGTTTTTT	CASSLGLANEKLFF	NA	NA	TRBV7-9	TRBJ1-4
TGCAGTGCTTCTCCCCTGCGGACCACGGACCACAATGAGCAGTTCTTC	CSASPLRTTDHNEQFF	NA	NA	TRBV20-1	TRBJ2-1
TGTGCCAGCAGCGAACAAAAGGGGAATTCACCCCTCCACTTT	CASSEQKGNSPLHF	NA	few	TRBV6-1	TRBJ1-6
TGTGCCAGCAGCTCGGGACCCCAGAATGAGCAGTTCTTC	CASSSGPQNEQFF	NA	many	TRBV11-2	TRBJ2-1
TGTGCCAGTTCACGTCAGGGATCAAGCTCCTATAATTCACCCCTCCACTTT	CASSRQGSSSYNSPLHF	NA	few	TRBV19	TRBJ1-6
TGTGCCAGCTACAGGACAGGGTACTACGAGCAGTACTTC	CASYRTGYYEQYF	TRBD1	many	TRBV5-6	TRBJ2-7
TGCAGTGCTACCTTCCTAGACGAGCAGTACTTC	CSATFLDEQYF	NA	NA	TRBV20-1	TRBJ2-7
TGCGCCAGCAGCCAGGGCGGGGGCGTCACCGGGGAGCTGTTTTTT	CASSQGGGVTGELFF	NA	NA	TRBV4-1	TRBJ2-2
TGTGCCACCAGTGATGAATGGACAGATCAGCCCCAGCATTTT	CATSDEWTDQPQHF	NA	few	TRBV24-1	TRBJ1-5